This is a list of T cell receptor beta chains from one sample in a study of monozygotic twins with inflammatory bowel disease. TCRdb processed the 5' RACE reads again and assigns one entry to each CDR3 protein, with no DNA. Its clone listing holds approximately 100,000 distinct CDR3 sequences. Source material: blood. These receptors came from a human donor with ulcerative colitis or Crohn's disease, or a healthy co-twin of an affected twin (not recorded which). Both conserved end residues are part of each CDR3.

CACRQSSNEQFF	TRBV14	TRBJ2-1
CAWTPGANVLTF	TRBV30	TRBJ2-6
CASSPPFPTSGGDYEQYF	TRBV18	TRBJ2-7
CASKTGGVQPQHF	TRBV6-2/TRBV6-3	TRBJ1-5
CASSRGQSGNTIYF	TRBV7-2	TRBJ1-3
CASSLAGQANSPLHF	TRBV7-8	TRBJ1-6
CASSPPANSGNTIYF	TRBV9	TRBJ1-3
CASSVKPSLALHF	TRBV19	TRBJ1-6
CASTSGMLAGELFF	TRBV28	TRBJ2-2
CRIEGVSNQPQHF	TRBV24-1	TRBJ1-5
CASHGASGGSSYNEQFF	TRBV28	TRBJ2-1
CASSEHTGTGKTGANVLTF	TRBV25-1	TRBJ2-6
CASSLYLNTEAFF	TRBV12-3/TRBV12-4	TRBJ1-1
CASSLRPGAYEQYF	TRBV11-2	TRBJ2-7
CASSLGPMNTEAFF	TRBV5-1	TRBJ1-1
CASSLGQGYNEQFF	TRBV7-2	TRBJ2-1
CASSPYKGTGELFF	TRBV3-2	TRBJ2-2
CASSRSGGYEQYF	TRBV7-9	TRBJ2-7
CASTSGDRGVTTNEKLFF	TRBV19	TRBJ1-4
CASSQTMTGPYSYTF	TRBV12-3/TRBV12-4	TRBJ1-2
CSSKGQARETQYF	TRBV29-1	TRBJ2-5
CASSPMGGAYEQYF	TRBV18	TRBJ2-7
CASSVTQGSAPLQQYF	TRBV9	TRBJ2-7
CSVEPGGTGELFF	TRBV29-1	TRBJ2-2
CAISNSDKLFF	TRBV10-3	TRBJ1-4
CAWSGRGPYNEQFF	TRBV30	TRBJ2-1
CASNQQGASYEQYF	TRBV12-3/TRBV12-4	TRBJ2-7
CASSLAWYEVTQYF	TRBV7-2	TRBJ2-5
CASSPRRDRPTDTQYF	TRBV18	TRBJ2-3
CASRPWGQGGNSPLHF	TRBV12-3/TRBV12-4	TRBJ1-6
CASSFNRGPYGSPLHF	TRBV2	TRBJ1-6
CASSQGALAKNIQYF	TRBV4-3	TRBJ2-4
CATGGVNTEQFF	TRBV15	TRBJ2-1
CAGRGASTDTQYF	TRBV10-3	TRBJ2-3
CASSSTGTRAKNIQYF	TRBV18	TRBJ2-4
CASSLAGGNNEQFF	TRBV27	TRBJ2-1
CSARGLAVQQFF	TRBV20-1	TRBJ2-1
CASSPGQGSSYEQYF	TRBV7-6	TRBJ2-7
CASSLAGRSSTDTQYF	TRBV7-8	TRBJ2-3
CASRVAGTYNEQFF	TRBV10-2	TRBJ2-1
CASSTFGLKETQYF	TRBV7-6	TRBJ2-5
CASSYRTDQPQHF	TRBV7-2	TRBJ1-5
CASSPYNNEQFF	TRBV12-3/TRBV12-4	TRBJ2-1
CSAPPGLSYEQYF	TRBV20-1	TRBJ2-7
CSVIAGGEQYF	TRBV29-1	TRBJ2-7
CASSLVTRATDTQYF	TRBV7-9	TRBJ2-3
CASSIGLAGLYNEQFF	TRBV19	TRBJ2-1
CASRVGQTKTYEQYF	TRBV28	TRBJ2-7
CASSPGTVKEPQHF	TRBV5-1	TRBJ1-5
CASSQTPGSYEQYF	TRBV3-1	TRBJ2-7
CSARAAALGYEQYF	TRBV20-1	TRBJ2-7
CATSDPTGSGGTQYF	TRBV24-1	TRBJ2-5
CASSTGFGDTQYF	TRBV27	TRBJ2-3
CSARYAARGDSPLHF	TRBV20-1	TRBJ1-6
CASSYLRGASESKHFQYF	TRBV6-2/TRBV6-3	TRBJ2-4
CASSLWQGAGGYTF	TRBV12-3/TRBV12-4	TRBJ1-2
CSPKRGAEETQYF	TRBV20-1	TRBJ2-5
CASSFVLYEQYF	TRBV7-9	TRBJ2-7
CASSLWDSGANVLTF	TRBV7-2	TRBJ2-6